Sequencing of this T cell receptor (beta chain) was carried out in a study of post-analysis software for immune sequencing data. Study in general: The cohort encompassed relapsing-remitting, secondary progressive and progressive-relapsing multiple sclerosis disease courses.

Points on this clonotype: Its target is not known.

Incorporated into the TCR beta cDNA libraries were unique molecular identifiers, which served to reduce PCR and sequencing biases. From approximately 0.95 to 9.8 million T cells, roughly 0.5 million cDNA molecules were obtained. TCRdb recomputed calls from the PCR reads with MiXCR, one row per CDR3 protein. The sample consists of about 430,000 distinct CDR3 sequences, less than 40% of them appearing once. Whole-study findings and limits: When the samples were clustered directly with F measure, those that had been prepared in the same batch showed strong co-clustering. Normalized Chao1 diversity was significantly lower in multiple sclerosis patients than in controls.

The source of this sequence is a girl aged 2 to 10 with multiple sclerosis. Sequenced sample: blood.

The CDR3 is CASSIDGGIGPVGQGYGYTF. CDR3 nucleotide sequence: TGCGCCAGCAGCATTGATGGGGGTATAGGTCCCGTGGGACAGGGCTATGGCTACACCTTC. The V and J genes are TRBV5-1 and TRBJ1-2; 9 bases are shared with TRBD1. J was trimmed by 4 bases and V by 4 bases; bases with no gene match: 23. The germline CDR1 and CDR2 sequences are SGHRS and YFSETQ. The CDR3 is 20 residues long. Looking up the rest from reference TRBV5-1 and TRBJ1-2 gives the full variable domain: KAGVTQTPRYLIKTRGQQVTLSCSPISGHRSVSWYQQTPGQGLQFLFEYFSETQRNKGNFPGRFSGRQFSNSRSEMNVSTLELGDSALYLCASSIDGGIGPVGQGYGYTFGSGTRLTVV.